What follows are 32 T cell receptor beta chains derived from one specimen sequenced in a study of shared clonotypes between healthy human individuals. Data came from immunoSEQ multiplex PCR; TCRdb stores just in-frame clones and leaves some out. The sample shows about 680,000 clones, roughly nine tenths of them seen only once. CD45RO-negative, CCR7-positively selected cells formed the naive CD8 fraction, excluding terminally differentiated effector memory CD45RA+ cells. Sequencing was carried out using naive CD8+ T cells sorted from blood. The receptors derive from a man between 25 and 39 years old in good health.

The chain's CDR3 is CASSPTYTGELFF. The CDR3 DNA follows: TGTGCCAGCAGCCCTACGTACACCGGGGAGCTGTTTTTT. The V call is TRBV7-6, the J call TRBJ2-2; no clear D gene. The V end was cut by 5 bases, the J end by 3 bases, with 7 bases between. This CDR3 is 13 amino acids long. Germline V gene lookup returns CDR1 SGHVS and CDR2 FNYEAQ.

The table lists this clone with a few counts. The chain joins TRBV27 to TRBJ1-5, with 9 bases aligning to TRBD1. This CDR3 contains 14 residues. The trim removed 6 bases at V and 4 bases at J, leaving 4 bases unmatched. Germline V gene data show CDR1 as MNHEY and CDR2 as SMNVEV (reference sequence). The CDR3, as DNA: TGTGCCAGCAGGACAGGGGGGGCAAATCAGCCCCAGCATTTT. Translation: CASRTGGANQPQHF.

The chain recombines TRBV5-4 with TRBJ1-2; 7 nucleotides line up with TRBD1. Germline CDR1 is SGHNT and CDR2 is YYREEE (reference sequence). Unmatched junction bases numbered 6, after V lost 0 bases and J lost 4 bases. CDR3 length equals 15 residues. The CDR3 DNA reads TGTGCCAGCAGCTTGGTAGGGGGCGCTGGCTATGGCTACACCTTC. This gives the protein CASSLVGGAGYGYTF.

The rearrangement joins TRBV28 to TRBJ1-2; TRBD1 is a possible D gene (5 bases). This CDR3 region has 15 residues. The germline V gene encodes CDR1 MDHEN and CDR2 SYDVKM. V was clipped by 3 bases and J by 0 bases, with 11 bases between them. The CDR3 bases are TGTGCCAGCAGTTTCTCAGGAGGGGCTAACTATGGCTACACCTTC. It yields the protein CASSFSGGANYGYTF.

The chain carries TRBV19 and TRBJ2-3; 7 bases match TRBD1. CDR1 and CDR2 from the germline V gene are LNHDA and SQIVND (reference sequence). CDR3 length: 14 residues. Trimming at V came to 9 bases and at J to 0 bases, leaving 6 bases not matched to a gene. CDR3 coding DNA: TGTGCCAGCGGGACAGACTCTAGCACAGATACGCAGTATTTT. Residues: CASGTDSSTDTQYF. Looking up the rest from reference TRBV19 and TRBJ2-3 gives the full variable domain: DGGITQSPKYLFRKEGQNVTLSCEQNLNHDAMYWYRQDPGQGLRLIYYSQIVNDFQKGDIAEGYSVSREKKESFPLTVTSAQKNPTAFYLCASGTDSSTDTQYFGPGTRLTVL.

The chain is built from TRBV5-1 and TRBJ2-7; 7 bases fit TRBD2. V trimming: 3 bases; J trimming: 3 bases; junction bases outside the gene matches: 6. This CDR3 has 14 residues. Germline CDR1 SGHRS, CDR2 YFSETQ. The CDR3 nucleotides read TGCGCCAGCAGCTGGGAGGGAGAACTCTACGAGCAGTACTTC. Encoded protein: CASSWEGELYEQYF. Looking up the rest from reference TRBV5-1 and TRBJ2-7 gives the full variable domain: KAGVTQTPRYLIKTRGQQVTLSCSPISGHRSVSWYQQTPGQGLQFLFEYFSETQRNKGNFPGRFSGRQFSNSRSEMNVSTLELGDSALYLCASSWEGELYEQYFGPGTRLTVT.

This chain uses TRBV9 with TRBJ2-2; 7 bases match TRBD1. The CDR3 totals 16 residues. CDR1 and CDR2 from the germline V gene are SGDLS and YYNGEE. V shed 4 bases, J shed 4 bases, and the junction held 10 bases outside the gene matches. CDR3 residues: CASSPWTGVGTGELFF. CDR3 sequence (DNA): TGTGCCAGCAGCCCCTGGACAGGCGTAGGCACCGGGGAGCTGTTTTTT.

CDR3 sequence: CSVQGAGESPYNEQFF. Here the CDR3 DNA reads TGCAGCGTCCAAGGCGCGGGAGAAAGTCCCTACAATGAGCAGTTCTTC. The V gene is TRBV29-1, the J gene TRBJ2-1; 7 bases agree with TRBD2. CDR1 SQVTM and CDR2 ANQGSEA come from the germline V gene. This CDR3 has 16 amino acids. J gave up 2 bases and V 6 bases, and 13 bases lay outside the gene matches.

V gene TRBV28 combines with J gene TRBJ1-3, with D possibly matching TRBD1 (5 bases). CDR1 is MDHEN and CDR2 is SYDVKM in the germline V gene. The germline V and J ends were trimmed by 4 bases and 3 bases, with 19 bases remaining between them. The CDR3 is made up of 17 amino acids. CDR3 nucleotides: TGTGCCAGCAGTTCGCCCGACGTGGGGCTGGTTGGAAACACCATATATTTT. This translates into CASSSPDVGLVGNTIYF.

The CDR3 reads CASSPLTTGANTGELFF. The CDR3 DNA sequence: TGTGCCAGCAGCCCCTTAACCACAGGGGCGAACACCGGGGAGCTGTTTTTT. The chain has TRBV27 and TRBJ2-2; the match to TRBD1 covers 7 bases. Looked up from germline, CDR1 is MNHEY and CDR2 is SMNVEV (reference sequence). V shed 6 bases, J shed 0 bases, and the junction held 10 bases outside the gene matches. The CDR3 spans 17 residues.

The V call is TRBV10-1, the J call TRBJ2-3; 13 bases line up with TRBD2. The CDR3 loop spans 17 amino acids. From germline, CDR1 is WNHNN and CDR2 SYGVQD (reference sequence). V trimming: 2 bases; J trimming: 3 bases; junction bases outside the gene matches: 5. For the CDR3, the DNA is TGCGCCAGCAGTGAGGTGGGACTAGCGGGAAGGACAGATACGCAGTATTTT. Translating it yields CASSEVGLAGRTDTQYF.

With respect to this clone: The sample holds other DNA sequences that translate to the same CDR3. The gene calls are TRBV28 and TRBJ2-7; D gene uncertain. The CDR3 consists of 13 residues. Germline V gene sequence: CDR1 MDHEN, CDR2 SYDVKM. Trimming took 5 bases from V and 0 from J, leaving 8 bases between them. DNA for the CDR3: TGTGCCAGCAGTCCTCTAGACTCCTACGAGCAGTACTTC. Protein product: CASSPLDSYEQYF.

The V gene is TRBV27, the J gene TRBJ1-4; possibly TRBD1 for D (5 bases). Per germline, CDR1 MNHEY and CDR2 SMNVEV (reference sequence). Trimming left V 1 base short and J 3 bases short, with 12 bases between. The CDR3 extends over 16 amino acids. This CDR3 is CASSLYWGEANEKLFF. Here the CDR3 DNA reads TGTGCCAGCAGTTTATATTGGGGGGAAGCTAATGAAAAACTGTTTTTT.

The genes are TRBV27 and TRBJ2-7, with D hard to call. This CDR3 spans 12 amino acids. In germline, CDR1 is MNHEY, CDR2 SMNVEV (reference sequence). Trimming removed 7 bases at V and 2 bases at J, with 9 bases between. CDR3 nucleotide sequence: TGTGCCAGCACCGGGTCAGCCTACGAGCAGTACTTC. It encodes CASTGSAYEQYF.

For the CDR3, the DNA is TGCAGCGTCGCCTTTTTAGCGGGGGCGAACACCGGGGAGCTGTTTTTT. This translates into CSVAFLAGANTGELFF. The V and J genes are TRBV29-1 and TRBJ2-2; 9 positions match TRBD2. V was clipped by 6 bases and J by 0 bases; unmatched bases: 8. This CDR3 is 16 amino acids long. The V gene's germline CDR1 is SQVTM and CDR2 ANQGSEA.

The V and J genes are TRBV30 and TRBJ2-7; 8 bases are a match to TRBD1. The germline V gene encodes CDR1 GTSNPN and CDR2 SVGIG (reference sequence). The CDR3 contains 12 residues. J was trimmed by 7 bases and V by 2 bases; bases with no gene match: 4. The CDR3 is CAWSQGAGEQYF. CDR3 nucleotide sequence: TGTGCCTGGAGTCAGGGGGCTGGGGAGCAGTACTTC. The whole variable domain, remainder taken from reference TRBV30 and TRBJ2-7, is SQTIHQWPATLVQPVGSPLSLECTVEGTSNPNLYWYRQAAGRGLQLLFYSVGIGQISSEVPQNLSASRPQDRQFILSSKKLLLSDSGFYLCAWSQGAGEQYFGPGTRLTVT.

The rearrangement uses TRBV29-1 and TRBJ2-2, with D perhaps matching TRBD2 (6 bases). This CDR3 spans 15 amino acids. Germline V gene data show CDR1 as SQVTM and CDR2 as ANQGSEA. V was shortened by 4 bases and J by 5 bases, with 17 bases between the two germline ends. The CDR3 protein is CSVVTYGRETGELFF. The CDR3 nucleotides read TGCAGCGTTGTCACCTACGGGAGAGAAACCGGGGAGCTGTTTTTT.

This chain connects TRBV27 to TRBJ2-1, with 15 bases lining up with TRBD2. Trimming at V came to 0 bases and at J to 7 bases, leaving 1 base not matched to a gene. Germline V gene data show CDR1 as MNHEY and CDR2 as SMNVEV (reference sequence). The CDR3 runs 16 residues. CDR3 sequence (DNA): TGTGCCAGCAGTTTATCCGGGACTAGCGGGAGGAATGAGCAGTTCTTC. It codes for CASSLSGTSGRNEQFF.

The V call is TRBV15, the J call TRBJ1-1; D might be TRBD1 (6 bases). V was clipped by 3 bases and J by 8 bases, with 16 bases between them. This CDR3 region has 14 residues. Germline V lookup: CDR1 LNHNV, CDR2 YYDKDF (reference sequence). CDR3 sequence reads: CATSSVLPGTEAFF. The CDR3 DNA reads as TGTGCCACCAGCAGCGTACTTCCGGGGACAGAAGCTTTCTTT.

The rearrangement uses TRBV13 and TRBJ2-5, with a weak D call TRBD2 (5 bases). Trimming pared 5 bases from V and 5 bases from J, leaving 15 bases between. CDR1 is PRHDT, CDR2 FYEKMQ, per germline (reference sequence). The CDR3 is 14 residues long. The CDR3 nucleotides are TGTGCCAGCAGCAAAGGGCCGGGGTTTGAGACCCAGTACTTC. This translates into CASSKGPGFETQYF.

The CDR3 sequence is CASSEGLAGAPTYNEQFF. The DNA of the CDR3 is TGTGCCAGCAGCGAGGGACTAGCGGGAGCCCCAACCTACAATGAGCAGTTCTTC. The V and J genes are TRBV5-4 and TRBJ2-1, with 14 bases that match TRBD2. The CDR3 runs to 18 residues. V lost 4 bases, J lost 2 bases, and 8 bases stayed unmatched. Germline V gene data show CDR1 as SGHNT and CDR2 as YYREEE (reference sequence).

DNA for the CDR3: TGTGCCAGCCGATGGACTAGCGGGAGAACAGATACGCAGTATTTT. Amino acids: CASRWTSGRTDTQYF. This chain connects TRBV25-1 to TRBJ2-3, with 13 bases that match TRBD2. The CDR3 is 15 amino acids. Germline V lookup: CDR1 MGHDK, CDR2 SYGVNS. After removal of 8 bases from V and 3 bases from J, the junction contained 5 bases not matched to a gene.

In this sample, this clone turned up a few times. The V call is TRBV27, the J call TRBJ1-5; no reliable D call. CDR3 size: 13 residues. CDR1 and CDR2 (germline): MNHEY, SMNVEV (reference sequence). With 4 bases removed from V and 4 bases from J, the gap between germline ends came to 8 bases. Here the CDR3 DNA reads TGTGCCAGCAGTTGGTATGGGAATCAGCCCCAGCATTTT. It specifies CASSWYGNQPQHF.

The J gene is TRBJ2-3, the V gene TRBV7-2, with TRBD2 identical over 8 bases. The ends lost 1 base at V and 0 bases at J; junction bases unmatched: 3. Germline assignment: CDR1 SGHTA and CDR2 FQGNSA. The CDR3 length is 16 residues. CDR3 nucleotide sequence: TGTGCCAGCAGCTTAGTCCCTAGCGGGAGCACAGATACGCAGTATTTT. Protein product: CASSLVPSGSTDTQYF.

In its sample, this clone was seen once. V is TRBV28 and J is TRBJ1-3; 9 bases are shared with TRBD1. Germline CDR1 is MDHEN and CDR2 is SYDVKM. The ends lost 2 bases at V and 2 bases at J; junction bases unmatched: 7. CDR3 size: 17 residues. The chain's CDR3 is CASSLSRQGGTGNTIYF. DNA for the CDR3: TGTGCCAGCAGTTTAAGTCGACAGGGGGGTACTGGAAACACCATATATTTT.

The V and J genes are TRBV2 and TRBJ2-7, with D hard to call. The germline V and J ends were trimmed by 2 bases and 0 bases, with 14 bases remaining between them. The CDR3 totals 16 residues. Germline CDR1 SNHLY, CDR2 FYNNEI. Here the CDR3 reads CASSEREKTNSYEQYF. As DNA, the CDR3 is TGTGCCAGCAGTGAAAGAGAGAAAACCAACTCCTACGAGCAGTACTTC.

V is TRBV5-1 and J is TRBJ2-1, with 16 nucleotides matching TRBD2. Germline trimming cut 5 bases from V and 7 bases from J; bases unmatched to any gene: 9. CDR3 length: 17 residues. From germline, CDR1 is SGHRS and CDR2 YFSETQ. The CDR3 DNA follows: TGCGCCAGCAGTGGGACTAGCGGGAGGGCTAGGGTGAATGAGCAGTTCTTC. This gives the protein CASSGTSGRARVNEQFF.

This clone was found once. CDR3 DNA: TGTGCCAGCAGCTTAGACGAGCGGGAGGTTAGCACAGATACGCAGTATTTT. It encodes CASSLDEREVSTDTQYF. The chain combines TRBV7-2 with TRBJ2-3; 9 nucleotides align to TRBD2. Germline assignment: CDR1 SGHTA and CDR2 FQGNSA. This CDR3 region has 17 residues. The trim removed 1 base at V and 0 bases at J, leaving 5 bases unmatched.

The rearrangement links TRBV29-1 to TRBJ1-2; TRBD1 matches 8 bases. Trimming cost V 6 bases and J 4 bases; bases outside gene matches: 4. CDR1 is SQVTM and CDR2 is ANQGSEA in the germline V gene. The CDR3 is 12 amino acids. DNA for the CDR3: TGCAGCGTGTGGGGGACAGGCTATGGCTACACCTTC. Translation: CSVWGTGYGYTF.

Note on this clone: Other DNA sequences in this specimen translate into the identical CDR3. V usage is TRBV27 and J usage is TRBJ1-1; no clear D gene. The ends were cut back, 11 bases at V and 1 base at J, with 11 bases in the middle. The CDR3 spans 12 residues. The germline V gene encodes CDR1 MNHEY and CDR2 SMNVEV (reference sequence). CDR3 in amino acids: CASRRGNTEAFF. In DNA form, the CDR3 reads TGTGCCTCACGGAGAGGGAACACTGAAGCTTTCTTT.

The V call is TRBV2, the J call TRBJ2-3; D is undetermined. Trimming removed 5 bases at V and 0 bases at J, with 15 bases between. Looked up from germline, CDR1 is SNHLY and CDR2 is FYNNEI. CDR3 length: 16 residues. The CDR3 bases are TGTGCCAGCAGTCCTCTTGAAAACGGGAGCACAGATACGCAGTATTTT. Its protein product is CASSPLENGSTDTQYF.

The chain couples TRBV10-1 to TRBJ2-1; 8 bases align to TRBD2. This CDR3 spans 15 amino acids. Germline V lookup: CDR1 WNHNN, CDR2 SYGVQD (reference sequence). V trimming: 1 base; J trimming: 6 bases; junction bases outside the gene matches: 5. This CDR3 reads CASSEFKRESNEQFF. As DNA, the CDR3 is TGCGCCAGCAGTGAGTTTAAGCGGGAGAGCAATGAGCAGTTCTTC.